This passage covers 2 T cell receptor beta chains from one sample sequenced in a study of glioma-infiltrating T cells. The iRepertoire nested amplicon-rescue multiplex PCR amplified TCR alpha and beta CDR3s from RNA. Via MiXCR, TCRdb re-called the multiplex PCR reads, giving one row per CDR3 protein. Of tens of thousands of distinct CDR3 sequences in the sample, less than 30% were seen once. The material sequenced was glioma tissue, nonneoplastic brain tissue, or PBMCs (not recorded which). The receptors were gathered from a human donor with low-grade glioma or glioblastoma, undergoing nonglioma brain surgery, or in good health (not recorded which).

As to this clonotype: A read error may produce the germline difference seen at one junction end. CDR3: CASKGGSTFNEQLF. For the CDR3, the DNA is TGTGCCAGTAAGGGCGGGAGTACATTCAATGAGCAGCTCTTC. The V and J genes are TRBV19 and TRBJ2-1; 7 bases map to TRBD2. The CDR3 is 14 amino acids. The germline V gene encodes CDR1 LNHDA and CDR2 SQIVND (reference sequence).

The chain carries TRBV7-6 and TRBJ2-1; the match to TRBD2 covers 12 bases. The V gene's germline CDR1 is SGHVS and CDR2 FNYEAQ. The CDR3 spans 15 residues. The V gene end was trimmed by 6 bases and the J gene end by 8 bases; junction bases not matched to a gene: 8. The CDR3 spells CASSRTSGTSDEQFF. DNA of the CDR3: TGTGCCAGCAGTCGGACTAGCGGGACTTCCGATGAGCAGTTCTTC.